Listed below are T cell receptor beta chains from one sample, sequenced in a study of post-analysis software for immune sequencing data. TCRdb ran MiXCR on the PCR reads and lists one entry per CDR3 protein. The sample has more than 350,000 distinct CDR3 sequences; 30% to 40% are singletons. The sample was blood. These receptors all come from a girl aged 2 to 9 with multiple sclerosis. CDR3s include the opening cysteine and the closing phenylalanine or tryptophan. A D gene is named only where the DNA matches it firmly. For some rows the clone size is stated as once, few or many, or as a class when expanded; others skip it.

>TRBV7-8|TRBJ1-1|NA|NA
CASSLAEWTHTEAFF
TGTGCCAGCAGCTTAGCTGAATGGACCCACACTGAAGCTTTCTTT
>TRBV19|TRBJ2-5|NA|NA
CASSIGASQETQYF
TGTGCCAGTAGTATAGGGGCTAGCCAAGAGACCCAGTACTTC
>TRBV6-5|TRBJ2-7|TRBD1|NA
CASSIRTGGFDEQYF
TGTGCCAGCAGCATCCGGACAGGGGGCTTCGACGAGCAGTACTTC
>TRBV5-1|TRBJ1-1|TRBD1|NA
CASSLMGQGPRSEAFF
TGCGCCAGCAGCTTGATGGGACAGGGGCCTAGATCCGAAGCTTTCTTT
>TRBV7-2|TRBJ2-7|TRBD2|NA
CASSLSLAGGGYEQYF
TGTGCCAGCAGCTTAAGCCTAGCGGGAGGTGGCTACGAGCAGTACTTC
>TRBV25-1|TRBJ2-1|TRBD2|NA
CASQTSGAYNEQFF
TGTGCCAGCCAGACTAGCGGGGCTTACAATGAGCAGTTCTTC
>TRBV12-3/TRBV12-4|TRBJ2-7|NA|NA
CASRPAGVGIGEQYF
TGTGCCAGCAGACCCGCCGGAGTGGGGATCGGCGAGCAGTACTTC
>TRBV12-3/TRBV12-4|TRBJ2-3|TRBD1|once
CASRKDRATDTQYF
TGTGCCAGCAGAAAGGACAGGGCTACAGATACGCAGTATTTT
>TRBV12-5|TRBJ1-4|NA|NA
CASGSIRTATNEKLFF
TGTGCTAGTGGTTCGATAAGGACAGCAACTAATGAAAAACTGTTTTTT
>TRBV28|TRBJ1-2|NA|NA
CASSFAYPDGYTF
TGTGCCAGCAGTTTTGCGTATCCCGATGGCTACACCTTC
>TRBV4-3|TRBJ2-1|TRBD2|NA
CASQAWEGTPSSYNEQFF
TGCGCCAGCCAAGCATGGGAGGGCACCCCCAGCTCCTACAATGAGCAGTTCTTC
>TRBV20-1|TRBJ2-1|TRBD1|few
CSATTDRGNYEQFF
TGCAGTGCTACCACGGACAGGGGGAACTACGAGCAGTTCTTC
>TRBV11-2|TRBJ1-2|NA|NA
CASSSFKRQTNYGYTF
TGTGCCAGCAGCTCATTCAAGAGACAGACTAACTATGGCTACACCTTC
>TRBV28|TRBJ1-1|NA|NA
CASSSPGRLFEAFF
TGTGCCAGCAGTTCACCGGGACGTCTCTTCGAAGCTTTCTTT
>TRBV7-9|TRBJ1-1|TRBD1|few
CASRPNRGGTEAFF
TGTGCCAGCAGGCCCAACAGGGGAGGCACTGAAGCTTTCTTT
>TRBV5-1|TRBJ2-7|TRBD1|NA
CASSVRGQGLYEQYF
TGCGCCAGCAGCGTGAGGGGACAGGGTCTATACGAGCAGTACTTC
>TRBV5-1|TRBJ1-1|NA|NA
CASSLGGRAFF
TGCGCCAGCAGCTTGGGTGGGAGAGCTTTCTTT
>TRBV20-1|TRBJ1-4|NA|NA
CSASPILNEKLFF
TGCAGCGCCTCTCCCATCCTAAATGAAAAACTGTTTTTT
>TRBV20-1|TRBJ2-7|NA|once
CSVHSRTTLSYEQYF
TGCAGTGTGCACAGCCGGACTACTCTTAGCTACGAGCAGTACTTC
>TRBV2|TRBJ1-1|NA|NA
CASTGGQGVNTEAFF
TGTGCCAGCACGGGGGGGCAAGGAGTGAACACTGAAGCTTTCTTT
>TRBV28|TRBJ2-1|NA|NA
CASSPSALGPYNEQFF
TGTGCCAGCAGTCCCTCCGCTTTAGGCCCCTACAATGAGCAGTTCTTC
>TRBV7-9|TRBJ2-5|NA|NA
CASSLGKRLGYLETQYF
TGTGCCAGCAGCCTAGGAAAAAGACTGGGGTATTTGGAGACCCAGTACTTC
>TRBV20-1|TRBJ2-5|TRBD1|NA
CSARQGKETQYF
TGCAGTGCCAGACAGGGGAAAGAGACCCAGTACTTC
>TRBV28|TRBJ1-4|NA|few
CASSLSGSEKLFF
TGTGCCAGCAGTTTATCCGGGTCTGAAAAACTGTTTTTT
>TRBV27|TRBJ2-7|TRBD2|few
CASSFLGDGTSGSSPYEQYF
TGTGCCAGCAGTTTTCTAGGGGACGGGACTAGCGGGAGTTCCCCCTACGAGCAGTACTTC
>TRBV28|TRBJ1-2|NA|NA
CASSPLDGYTF
TGTGCCAGCAGTCCACTGGATGGCTACACCTTC